This T cell receptor beta chain was captured in a study of T cell responses to AZD1222 COVID-19 vaccine. Study-wide results and limits: There were vaccine-associated CD4 TCRs across spike, dominant at 160-218 and 743-854. AZD1222 recipients seropositive at baseline numbered only five to seven.

Remarks on this clone: What it binds is not known.

Sequencing used immunoSEQ multiplex PCR; TCRdb keeps in-frame clones, though not all of them. This sample has some 83,000 clones, with around 86% found just once. Germline CDR1 and CDR2: SGHVS and FQNEAQ. This CDR3 is built from 15 residues. The V segment lost 1 base and the J segment 2 bases; nucleotides outside the gene matches: 5. The genes are TRBV7-8 and TRBJ2-7; 7 nucleotides agree with TRBD2. This clonotype originated in an adult in good health. The sample here was peripheral blood, taken on day 0 of AZD1222 vaccination. The CDR3 spells CASSLGASGTYEQYF. The CDR3 coding sequence is TGTGCCAGCAGCTTAGGAGCTAGCGGAACCTACGAGCAGTACTTC.